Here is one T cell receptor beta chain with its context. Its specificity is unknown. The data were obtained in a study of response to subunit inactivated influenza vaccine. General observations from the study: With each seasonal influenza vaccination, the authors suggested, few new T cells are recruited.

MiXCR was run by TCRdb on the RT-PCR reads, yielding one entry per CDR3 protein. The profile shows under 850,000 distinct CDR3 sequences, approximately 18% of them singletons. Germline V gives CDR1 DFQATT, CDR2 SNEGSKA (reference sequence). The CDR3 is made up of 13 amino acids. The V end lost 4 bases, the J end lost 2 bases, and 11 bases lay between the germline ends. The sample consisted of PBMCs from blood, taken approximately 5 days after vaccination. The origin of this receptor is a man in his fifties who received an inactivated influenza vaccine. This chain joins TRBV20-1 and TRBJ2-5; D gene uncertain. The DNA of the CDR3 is TGCAGTGCTACCCGGACGGTTCAAGAGACCCAGTACTTC. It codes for CSATRTVQETQYF.